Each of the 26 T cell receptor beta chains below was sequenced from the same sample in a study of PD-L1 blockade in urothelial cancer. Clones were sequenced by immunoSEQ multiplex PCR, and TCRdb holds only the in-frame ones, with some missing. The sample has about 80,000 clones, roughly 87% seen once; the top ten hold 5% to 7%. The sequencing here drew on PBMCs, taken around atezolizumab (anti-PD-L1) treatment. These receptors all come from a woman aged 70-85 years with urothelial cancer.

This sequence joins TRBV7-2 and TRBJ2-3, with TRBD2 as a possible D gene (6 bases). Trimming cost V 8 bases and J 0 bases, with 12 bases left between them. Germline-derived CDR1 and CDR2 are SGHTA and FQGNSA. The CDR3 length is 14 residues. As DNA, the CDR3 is TGTGCCAGCTCTAGGGACTTAAGCACAGATACGCAGTATTTT. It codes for CASSRDLSTDTQYF.

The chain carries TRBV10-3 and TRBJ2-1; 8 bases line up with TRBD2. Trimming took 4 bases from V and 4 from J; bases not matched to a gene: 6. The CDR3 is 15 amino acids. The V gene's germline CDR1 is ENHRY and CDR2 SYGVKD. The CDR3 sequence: CAISAASGSYNEQFF. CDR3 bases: TGTGCCATCAGTGCTGCTAGCGGGTCGTACAATGAGCAGTTCTTC.

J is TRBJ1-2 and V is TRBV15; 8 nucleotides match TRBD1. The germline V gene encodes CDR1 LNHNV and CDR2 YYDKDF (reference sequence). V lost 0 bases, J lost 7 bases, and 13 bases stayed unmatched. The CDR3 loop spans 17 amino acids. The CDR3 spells CATSRDRAGGAIFGYTF. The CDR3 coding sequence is TGTGCCACCAGCAGAGATCGGGCAGGGGGCGCAATCTTTGGCTACACCTTC.

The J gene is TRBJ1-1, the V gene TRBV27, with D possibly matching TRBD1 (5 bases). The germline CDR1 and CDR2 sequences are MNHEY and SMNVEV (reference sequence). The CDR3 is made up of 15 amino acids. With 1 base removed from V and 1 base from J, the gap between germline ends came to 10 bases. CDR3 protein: CASSLLGGANTEAFF. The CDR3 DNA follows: TGTGCCAGCAGTTTATTGGGCGGGGCGAACACTGAAGCTTTCTTT.

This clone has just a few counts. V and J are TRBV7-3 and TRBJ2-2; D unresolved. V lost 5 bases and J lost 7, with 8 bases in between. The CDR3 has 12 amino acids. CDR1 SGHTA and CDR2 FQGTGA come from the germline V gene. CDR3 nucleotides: TGTGCCAGCAGCCCCAGACTCGGGGAGCTGTTTTTT. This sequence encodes CASSPRLGELFF.

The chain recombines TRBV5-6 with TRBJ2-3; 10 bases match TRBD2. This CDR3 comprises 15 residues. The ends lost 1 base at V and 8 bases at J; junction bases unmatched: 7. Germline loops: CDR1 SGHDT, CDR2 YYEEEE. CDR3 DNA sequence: TGTGCCAGCAGCTTGCGAGCGGGGGGGGAATTTACGCAGTATTTT. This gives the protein CASSLRAGGEFTQYF.

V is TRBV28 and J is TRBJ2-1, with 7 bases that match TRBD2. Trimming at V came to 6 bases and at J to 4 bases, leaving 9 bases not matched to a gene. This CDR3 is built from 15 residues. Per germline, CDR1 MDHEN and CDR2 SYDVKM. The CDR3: CASSQSGTPYNEQFF. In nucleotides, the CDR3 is TGTGCCAGCAGCCAAAGCGGGACCCCTTACAATGAGCAGTTCTTC.

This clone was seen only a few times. The CDR3 sequence is CASSASGRLQETQYF. CDR3 nucleotide sequence: TGCGCCAGCAGCGCCAGCGGGAGGCTTCAAGAGACCCAGTACTTC. The V gene is TRBV5-1, the J gene TRBJ2-5, with TRBD2 identical over 9 bases. V trimming: 4 bases; J trimming: 2 bases; junction bases outside the gene matches: 6. CDR1 is SGHRS and CDR2 is YFSETQ in the germline V gene. The length of the CDR3 is 15 residues.

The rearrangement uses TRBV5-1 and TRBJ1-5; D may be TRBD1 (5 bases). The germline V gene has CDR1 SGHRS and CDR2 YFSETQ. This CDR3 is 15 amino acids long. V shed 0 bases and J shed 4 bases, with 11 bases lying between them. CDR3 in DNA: TGCGCCAGCAGCTTGGACGACAGTGAGAATCAGCCCCAGCATTTT. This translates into CASSLDDSENQPQHF.

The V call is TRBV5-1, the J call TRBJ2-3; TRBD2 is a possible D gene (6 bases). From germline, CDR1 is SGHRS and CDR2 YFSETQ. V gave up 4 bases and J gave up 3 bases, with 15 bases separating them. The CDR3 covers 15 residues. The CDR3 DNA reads TGCGCCAGCAGCAAATGGGGGGTTATAACAGATACGCAGTATTTT. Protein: CASSKWGVITDTQYF.

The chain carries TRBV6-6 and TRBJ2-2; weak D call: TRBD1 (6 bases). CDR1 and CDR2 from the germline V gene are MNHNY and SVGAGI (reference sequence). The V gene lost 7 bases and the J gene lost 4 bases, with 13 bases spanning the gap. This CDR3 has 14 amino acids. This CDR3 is CASNQYRATGELFF. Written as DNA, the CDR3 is TGTGCCAGCAACCAGTACAGGGCCACCGGGGAGCTGTTTTTT.

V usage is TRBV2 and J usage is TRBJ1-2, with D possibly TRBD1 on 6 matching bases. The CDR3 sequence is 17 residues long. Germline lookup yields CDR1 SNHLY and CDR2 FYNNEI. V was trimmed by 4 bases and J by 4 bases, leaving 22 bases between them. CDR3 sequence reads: CASSARGRGISSYGYTF. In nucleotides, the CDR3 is TGTGCCAGCAGTGCTCGGGGCAGGGGAATCTCTAGCTATGGCTACACCTTC.

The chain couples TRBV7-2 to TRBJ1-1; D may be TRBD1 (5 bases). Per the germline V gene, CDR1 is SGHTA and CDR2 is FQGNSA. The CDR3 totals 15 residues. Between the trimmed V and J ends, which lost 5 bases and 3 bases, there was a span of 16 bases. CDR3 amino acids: CASSPPGGTYTEAFF. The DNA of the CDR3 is TGTGCCAGCAGCCCCCCCGGAGGGACTTACACTGAAGCTTTCTTT.

DNA of the CDR3: TGTGCCAGCTCACTACTGGGGACAGGCGCGTTCACTGAAGCTTTCTTT. This translates into CASSLLGTGAFTEAFF. V and J are TRBV18 and TRBJ1-1; 8 nucleotides line up with TRBD1. Trimming cost V 4 bases and J 4 bases; bases outside gene matches: 11. The CDR3 runs 16 residues. CDR1 and CDR2 (germline): KGHSH, LQKENI.

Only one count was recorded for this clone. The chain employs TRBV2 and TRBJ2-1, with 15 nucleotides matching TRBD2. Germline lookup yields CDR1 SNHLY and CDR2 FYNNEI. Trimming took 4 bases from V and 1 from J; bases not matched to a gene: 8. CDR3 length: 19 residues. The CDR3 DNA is TGTGCCAGCAGTGGGCATGGGACTAGCGGGAGGCAGTCCTACAATGAGCAGTTCTTC. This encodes CASSGHGTSGRQSYNEQFF. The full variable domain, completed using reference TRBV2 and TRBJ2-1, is EPEVTQTPSHQVTQMGQEVILRCVPISNHLYFYWYRQILGQKVEFLVSFYNNEISEKSEIFDDQFSVERPDGSNFTLKIRSTKLEDSAMYFCASSGHGTSGRQSYNEQFFGPGTRLTVL.

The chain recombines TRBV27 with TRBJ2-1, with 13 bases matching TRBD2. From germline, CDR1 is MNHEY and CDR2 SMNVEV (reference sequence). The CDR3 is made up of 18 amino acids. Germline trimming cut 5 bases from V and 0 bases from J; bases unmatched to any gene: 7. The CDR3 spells CASSDSRTSGSSYNEQFF. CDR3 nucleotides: TGTGCCAGCAGTGACTCCCGGACTAGCGGGAGCTCCTACAATGAGCAGTTCTTC.

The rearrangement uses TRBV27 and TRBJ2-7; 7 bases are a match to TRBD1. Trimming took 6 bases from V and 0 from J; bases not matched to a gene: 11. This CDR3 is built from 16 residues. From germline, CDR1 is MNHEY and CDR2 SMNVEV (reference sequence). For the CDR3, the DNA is TGTGCCAGCAGGACGAACTACCGGGACAGCTCCTACGAGCAGTACTTC. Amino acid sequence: CASRTNYRDSSYEQYF.

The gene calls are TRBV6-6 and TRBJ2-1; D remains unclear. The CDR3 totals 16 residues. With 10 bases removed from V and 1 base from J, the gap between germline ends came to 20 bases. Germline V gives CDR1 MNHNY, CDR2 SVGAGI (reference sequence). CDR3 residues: CATSGGVRISYNEQFF. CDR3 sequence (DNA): TGTGCCACCTCTGGCGGAGTGCGGATTTCCTACAATGAGCAGTTCTTC.

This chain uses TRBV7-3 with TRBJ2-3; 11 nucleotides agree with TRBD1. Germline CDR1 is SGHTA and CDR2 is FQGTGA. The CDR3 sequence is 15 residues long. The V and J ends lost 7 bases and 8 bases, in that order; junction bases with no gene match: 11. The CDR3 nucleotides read TGTGCCAGCAATTTACCGGACAGGGGGCGAGGTACGCAGTATTTT. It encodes CASNLPDRGRGTQYF.

CDR3 amino acids: CASREAARTDTQYF. DNA for the CDR3: TGTGCCAGCCGCGAAGCTGCCCGCACAGATACGCAGTATTTT. The J gene is TRBJ2-3, the V gene TRBV27; D not resolved. Trimming cost V 8 bases and J 1 base, with 13 bases left between them. Per the germline V gene, CDR1 is MNHEY and CDR2 is SMNVEV (reference sequence). CDR3 size: 14 residues.

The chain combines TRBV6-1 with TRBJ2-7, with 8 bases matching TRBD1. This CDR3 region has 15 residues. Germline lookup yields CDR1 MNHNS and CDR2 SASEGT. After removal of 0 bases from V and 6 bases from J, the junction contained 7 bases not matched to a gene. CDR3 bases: TGTGCCAGCAGTGAAGCTGAGACAGGGGCGGGCGAGCAGTACTTC. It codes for CASSEAETGAGEQYF.

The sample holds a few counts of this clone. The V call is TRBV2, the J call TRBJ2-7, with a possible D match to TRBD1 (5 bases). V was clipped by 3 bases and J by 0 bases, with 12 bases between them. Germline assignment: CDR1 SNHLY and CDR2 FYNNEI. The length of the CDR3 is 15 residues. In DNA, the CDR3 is TGTGCCAGCAGTGAGATGGGTGACAGCTCCTACGAGCAGTACTTC. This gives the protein CASSEMGDSSYEQYF.

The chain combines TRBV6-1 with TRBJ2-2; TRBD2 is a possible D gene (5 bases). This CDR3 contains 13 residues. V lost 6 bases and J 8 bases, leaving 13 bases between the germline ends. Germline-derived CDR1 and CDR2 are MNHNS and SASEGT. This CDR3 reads CASRGRARGELFF. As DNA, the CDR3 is TGTGCCAGCAGGGGGAGAGCCCGAGGGGAGCTGTTTTTT.

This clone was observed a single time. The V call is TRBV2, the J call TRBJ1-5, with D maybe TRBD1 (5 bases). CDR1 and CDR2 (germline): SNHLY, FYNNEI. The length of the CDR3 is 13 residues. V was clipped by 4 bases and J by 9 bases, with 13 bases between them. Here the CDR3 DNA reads TGTGCCAGCAGTGTAGGGGAGACTAGGCCCCAGCATTTT. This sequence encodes CASSVGETRPQHF.

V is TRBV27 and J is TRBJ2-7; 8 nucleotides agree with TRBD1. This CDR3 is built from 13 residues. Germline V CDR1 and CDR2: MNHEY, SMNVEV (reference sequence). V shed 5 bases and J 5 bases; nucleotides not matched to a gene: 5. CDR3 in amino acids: CASSGQGGHEQYF. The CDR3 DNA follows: TGTGCCAGCAGTGGACAGGGCGGACACGAGCAGTACTTC.

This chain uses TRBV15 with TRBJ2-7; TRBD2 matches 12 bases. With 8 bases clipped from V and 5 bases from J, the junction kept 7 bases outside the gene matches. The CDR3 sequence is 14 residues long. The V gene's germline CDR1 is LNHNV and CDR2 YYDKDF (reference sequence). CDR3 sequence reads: CATSLAGGPHEQYF. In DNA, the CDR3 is TGTGCCACCTCTCTAGCGGGGGGGCCTCACGAGCAGTACTTC.